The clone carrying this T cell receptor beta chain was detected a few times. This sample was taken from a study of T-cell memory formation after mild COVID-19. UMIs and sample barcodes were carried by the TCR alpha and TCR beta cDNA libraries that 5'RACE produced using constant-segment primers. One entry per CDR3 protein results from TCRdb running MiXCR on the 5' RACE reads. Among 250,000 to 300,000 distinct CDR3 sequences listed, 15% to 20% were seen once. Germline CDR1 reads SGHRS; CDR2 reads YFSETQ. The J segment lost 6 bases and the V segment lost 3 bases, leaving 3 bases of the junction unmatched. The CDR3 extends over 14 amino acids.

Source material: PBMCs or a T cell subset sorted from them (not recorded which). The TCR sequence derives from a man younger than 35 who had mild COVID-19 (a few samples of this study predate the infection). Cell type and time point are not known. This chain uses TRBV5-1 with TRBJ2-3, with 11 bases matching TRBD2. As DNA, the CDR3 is TGCGCCAGCAGCTCTACTAGCGGGGGCGATACGCAGTATTTT. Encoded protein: CASSSTSGGDTQYF.